The 3 T cell receptor beta chains listed next were all sequenced from one sample in a study of blood T cells in healthy people across ages. Combining a sample-barcoded 5' primer with a J-beta primer mix, a second PCR ran for about 6 to 12 cycles. TCRdb itself ran the 5' RACE reads through MiXCR, one entry per CDR3 protein. The sample has more than 800,000 distinct CDR3 sequences, more than 35% seen once. Sequenced: blood. Every receptor here comes from a woman in her sixties in good health.

For the CDR3, the DNA is TGCGCCAGCAGTGTTGGGCAGGGGATGTACGAGCAGTACTTC. It yields the protein CASSVGQGMYEQYF. The gene calls are TRBV10-2 and TRBJ2-5; tentatively, D is TRBD1 (6 bases). The J call may be mistaken, given a closer DNA end match to TRBJ2-7. The V gene's germline CDR1 is WSHSY and CDR2 SAAADI. The CDR3 extends over 14 amino acids.

V usage is TRBV27 and J usage is TRBJ2-7; the D gene is possibly TRBD2 (6 bases). CDR1 and CDR2 (germline): MNHEY, SMNVEV (reference sequence). V was shortened by 0 bases and J by 3 bases, with 12 bases between the two germline ends. CDR3 length: 15 residues. The chain's CDR3 is CASSLSGGPLYEQYF. The CDR3 region has the DNA TGTGCCAGCAGTTTATCGGGGGGACCCCTCTACGAGCAGTACTTC.

The rearrangement links TRBV27 to TRBJ2-1; 10 bases line up with TRBD2. CDR1 is MNHEY and CDR2 is SMNVEV in the germline V gene (reference sequence). V lost 6 bases, J lost 6 bases, and 8 bases stayed unmatched. CDR3 size: 15 residues. DNA of the CDR3: TGTGCCAGCAGATCTCTAGCGGGAGCCATCAATGAGCAGTTCTTC. Translation gives CASRSLAGAINEQFF.